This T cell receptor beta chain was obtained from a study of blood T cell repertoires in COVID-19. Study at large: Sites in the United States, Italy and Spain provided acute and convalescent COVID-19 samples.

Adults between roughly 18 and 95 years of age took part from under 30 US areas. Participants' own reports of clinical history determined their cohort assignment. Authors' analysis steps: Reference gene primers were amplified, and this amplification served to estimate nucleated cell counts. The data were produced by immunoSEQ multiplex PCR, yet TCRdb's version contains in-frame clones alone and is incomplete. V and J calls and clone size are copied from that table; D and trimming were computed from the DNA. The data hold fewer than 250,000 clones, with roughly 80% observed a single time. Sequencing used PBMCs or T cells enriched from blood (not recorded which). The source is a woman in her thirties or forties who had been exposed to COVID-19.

CDR3 protein: CATSDHPTGLTDTQYF. For the CDR3, the DNA is TGTGCCACCAGTGATCACCCGACAGGGCTCACAGATACGCAGTATTTT. V is TRBV24-1 and J is TRBJ2-3; 7 nucleotides match TRBD1. CDR1 is KGHDR, CDR2 SFDVKD, per germline. The CDR3 extends over 16 amino acids. Germline trimming cut 3 bases from V and 2 bases from J; bases unmatched to any gene: 7.